A single T cell receptor (beta chain) is shown here with its context. As yet, its antigen is unknown. This entry belongs to a study of T-cell memory formation after mild COVID-19. Study information: Most TCR clusters belonged to a single donor.

Study-level findings and limits: CD4/CD8 balance characterized clones contracting day 15 to 85, and CD4+ skew characterized later expanders. Shrinking CD4+ clones were chiefly CM and EM; CD8+ ones were chiefly EMRA.

The germline CDR1 and CDR2 sequences are SGDLS and YYNGEE. V dropped 4 bases and J dropped 0; count of bases not matched to a gene: 6. The CDR3 extends over 17 amino acids. Constant-segment-primed 5'RACE gave TCR alpha and TCR beta cDNA libraries with sample barcodes and UMIs. TCRdb redid the calling of the 5' RACE reads with MiXCR, one entry per CDR3 protein. The sample has more than 120,000 distinct CDR3 sequences, about a fifth seen once. The sample taken for sequencing was PBMCs or a T cell subset sorted from them (not recorded which). The chain has TRBV9 and TRBJ2-6; 8 positions agree with TRBD1. The sequence came from an adult woman who had mild COVID-19 (a few samples of this study predate the infection). Cell type and time point are not known. CDR3 bases: TGTGCCAGCAGCCCTCGACAGGGGTCCTCTGGGGCCAACGTCCTGACTTTC. Translating it yields CASSPRQGSSGANVLTF.